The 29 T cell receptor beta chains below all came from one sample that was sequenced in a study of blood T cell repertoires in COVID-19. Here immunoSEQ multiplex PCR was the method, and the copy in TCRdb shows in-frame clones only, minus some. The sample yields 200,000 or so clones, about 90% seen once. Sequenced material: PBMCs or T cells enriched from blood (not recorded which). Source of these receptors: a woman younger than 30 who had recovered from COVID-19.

CDR3 amino acids: CSVGSENYGYTF. The CDR3 DNA follows: TGCAGCGTTGGCTCCGAGAACTATGGCTACACCTTC. The chain uses TRBV29-1 and TRBJ1-2; D unresolved. The V gene's germline CDR1 is SQVTM and CDR2 ANQGSEA. The length of the CDR3 is 12 residues. V was shortened by 4 bases and J by 2 bases, with 8 bases between the two germline ends.

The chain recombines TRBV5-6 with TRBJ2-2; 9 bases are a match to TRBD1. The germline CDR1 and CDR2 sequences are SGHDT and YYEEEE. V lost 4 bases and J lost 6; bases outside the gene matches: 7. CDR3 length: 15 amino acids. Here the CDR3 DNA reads TGTGCCAGCAGCCGTGTGTGGACAGGGGCCGGGGAGCTGTTTTTT. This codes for CASSRVWTGAGELFF.

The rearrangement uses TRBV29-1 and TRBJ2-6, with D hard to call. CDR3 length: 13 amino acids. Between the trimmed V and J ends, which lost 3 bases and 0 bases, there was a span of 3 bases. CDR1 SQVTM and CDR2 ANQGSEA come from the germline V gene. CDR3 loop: CSVDSSGANVLTF. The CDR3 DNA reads TGCAGCGTTGACAGCTCTGGGGCCAACGTCCTGACTTTC.

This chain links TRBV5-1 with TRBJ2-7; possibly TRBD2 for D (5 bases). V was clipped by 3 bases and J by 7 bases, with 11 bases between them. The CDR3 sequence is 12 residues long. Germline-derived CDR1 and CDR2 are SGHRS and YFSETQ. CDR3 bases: TGCGCCAGCAGCTCTTCTAGCATTGAGCAGTACTTC. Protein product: CASSSSSIEQYF.

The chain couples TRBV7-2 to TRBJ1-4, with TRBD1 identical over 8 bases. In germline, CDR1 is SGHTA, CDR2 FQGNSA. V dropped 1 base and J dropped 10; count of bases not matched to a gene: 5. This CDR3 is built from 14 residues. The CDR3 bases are TGTGCCAGCAGCTTAGGTTCTGGACAGGGAAAACTGTTTTTT. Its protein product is CASSLGSGQGKLFF. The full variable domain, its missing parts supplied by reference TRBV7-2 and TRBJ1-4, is GAGVSQSPSNKVTEKGKDVELRCDPISGHTALYWYRQSLGQGLEFLIYFQGNSAPDKSGLPSDRFSAERTGGSVSTLTIQRTQQEDSAVYLCASSLGSGQGKLFFGSGTQLSVL.

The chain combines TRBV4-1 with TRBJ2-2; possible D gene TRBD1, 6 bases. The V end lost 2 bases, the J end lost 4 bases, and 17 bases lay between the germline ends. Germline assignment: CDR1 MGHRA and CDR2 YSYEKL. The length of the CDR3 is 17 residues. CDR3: CASSQFSGTRLTGELFF. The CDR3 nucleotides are TGCGCCAGCAGCCAATTTTCCGGGACAAGACTCACCGGGGAGCTGTTTTTT.

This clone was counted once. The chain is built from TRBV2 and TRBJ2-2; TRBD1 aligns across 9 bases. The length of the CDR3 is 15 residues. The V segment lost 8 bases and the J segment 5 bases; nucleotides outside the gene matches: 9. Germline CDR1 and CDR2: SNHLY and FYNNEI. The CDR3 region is CASQIWDRVTGELFF. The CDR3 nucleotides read TGTGCCAGCCAAATTTGGGACAGGGTGACCGGGGAGCTGTTTTTT. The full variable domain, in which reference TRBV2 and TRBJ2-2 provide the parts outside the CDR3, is EPEVTQTPSHQVTQMGQEVILRCVPISNHLYFYWYRQILGQKVEFLVSFYNNEISEKSEIFDDQFSVERPDGSNFTLKIRSTKLEDSAMYFCASQIWDRVTGELFFGEGSRLTVL.

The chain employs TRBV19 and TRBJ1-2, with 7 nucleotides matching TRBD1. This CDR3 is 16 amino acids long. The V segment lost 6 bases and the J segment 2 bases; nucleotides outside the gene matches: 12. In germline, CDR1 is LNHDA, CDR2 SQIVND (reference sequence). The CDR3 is CASRGPQRQGNYGYTF. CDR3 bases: TGTGCCAGTAGGGGTCCACAACGACAGGGCAACTATGGCTACACCTTC.

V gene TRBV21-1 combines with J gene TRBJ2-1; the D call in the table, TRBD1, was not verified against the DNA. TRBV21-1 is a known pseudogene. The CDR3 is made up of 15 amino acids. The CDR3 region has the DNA TGTGCCAGCAGCAAAGGCGGGGACAGAGGAGATGAGCAGTTCTTC. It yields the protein CASSKGGDRGDEQFF.

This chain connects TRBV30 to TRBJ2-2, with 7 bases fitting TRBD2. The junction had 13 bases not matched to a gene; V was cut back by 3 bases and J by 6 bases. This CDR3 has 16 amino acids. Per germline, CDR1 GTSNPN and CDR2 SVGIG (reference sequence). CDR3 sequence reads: CAWSANPGLRSGELFF. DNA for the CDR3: TGTGCCTGGAGCGCAAATCCGGGACTAAGGTCCGGGGAGCTGTTTTTT.

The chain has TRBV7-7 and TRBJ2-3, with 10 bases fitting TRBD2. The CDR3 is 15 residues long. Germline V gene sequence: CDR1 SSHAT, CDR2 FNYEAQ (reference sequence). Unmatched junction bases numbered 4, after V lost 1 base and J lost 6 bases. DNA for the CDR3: TGTGCCAGCAGCTTAGAACTAGCGGGGACCGATACGCAGTATTTT. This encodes CASSLELAGTDTQYF.

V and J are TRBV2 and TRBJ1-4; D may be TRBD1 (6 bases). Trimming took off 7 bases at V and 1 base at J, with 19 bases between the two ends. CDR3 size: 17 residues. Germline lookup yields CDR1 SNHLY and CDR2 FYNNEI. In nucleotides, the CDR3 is TGTGCCAGCATATGGAACGGGGGGCGAAGAACTAATGAAAAACTGTTTTTT. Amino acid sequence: CASIWNGGRRTNEKLFF.

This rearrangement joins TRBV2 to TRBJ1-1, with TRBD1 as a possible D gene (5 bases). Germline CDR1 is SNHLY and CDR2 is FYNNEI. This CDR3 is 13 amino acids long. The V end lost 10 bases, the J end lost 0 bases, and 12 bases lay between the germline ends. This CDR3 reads CATQRGLNTEAFF. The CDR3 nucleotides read TGTGCCACCCAAAGGGGCTTGAACACTGAAGCTTTCTTT.

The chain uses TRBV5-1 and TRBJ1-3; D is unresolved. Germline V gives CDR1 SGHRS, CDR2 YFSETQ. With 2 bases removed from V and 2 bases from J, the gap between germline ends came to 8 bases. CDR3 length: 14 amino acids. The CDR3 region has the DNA TGCGCCAGCAGCTTCGAGGGAACTGGAAACACCATATATTTT. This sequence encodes CASSFEGTGNTIYF.

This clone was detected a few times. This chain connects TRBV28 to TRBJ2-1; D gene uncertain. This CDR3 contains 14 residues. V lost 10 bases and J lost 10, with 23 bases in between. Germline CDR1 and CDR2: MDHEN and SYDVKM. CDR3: CATILSSGYGEQFF. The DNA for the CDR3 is TGTGCCACCATCCTAAGCAGTGGTTACGGGGAGCAGTTCTTC.

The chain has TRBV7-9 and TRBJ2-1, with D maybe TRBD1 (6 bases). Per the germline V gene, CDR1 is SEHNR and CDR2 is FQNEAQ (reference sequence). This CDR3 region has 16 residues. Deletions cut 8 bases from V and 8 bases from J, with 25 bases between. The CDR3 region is CASSILQGRSNDEQFF. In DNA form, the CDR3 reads TGTGCCAGCTCCATTTTGCAGGGGCGATCGAATGATGAGCAGTTCTTC.

The CDR3 sequence is CASSIGPSGGAETQYF. The CDR3 DNA reads TGCGCCAGCAGCATCGGTCCTAGCGGGGGGGCGGAGACCCAGTACTTC. The genes are TRBV5-1 and TRBJ2-5; TRBD2 aligns across 12 bases. V dropped 4 bases and J dropped 5; count of bases not matched to a gene: 9. This CDR3 is 16 amino acids long. Per germline, CDR1 SGHRS and CDR2 YFSETQ.

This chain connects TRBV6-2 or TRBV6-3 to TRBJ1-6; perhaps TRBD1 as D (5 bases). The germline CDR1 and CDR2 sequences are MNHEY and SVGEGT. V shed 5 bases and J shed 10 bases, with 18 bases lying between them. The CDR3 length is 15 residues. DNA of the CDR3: TGTGCCAGCAGTCCCTTTTCAGGGCCTGGGTCACCCCTCCACTTT. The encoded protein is CASSPFSGPGSPLHF.

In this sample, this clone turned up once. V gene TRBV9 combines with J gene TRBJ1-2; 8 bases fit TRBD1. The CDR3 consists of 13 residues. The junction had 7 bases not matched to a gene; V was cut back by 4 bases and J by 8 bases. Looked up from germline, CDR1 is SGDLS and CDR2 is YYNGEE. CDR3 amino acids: CASSPSGGEGYTF. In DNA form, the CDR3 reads TGTGCCAGCAGCCCGTCAGGGGGCGAGGGCTACACCTTC.

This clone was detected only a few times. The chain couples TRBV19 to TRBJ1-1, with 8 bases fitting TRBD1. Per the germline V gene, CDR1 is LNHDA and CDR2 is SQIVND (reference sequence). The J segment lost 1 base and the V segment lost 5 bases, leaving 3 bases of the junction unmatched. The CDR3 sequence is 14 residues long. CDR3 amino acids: CASSPTGGNTEAFF. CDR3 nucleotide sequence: TGTGCCAGTAGTCCCACAGGGGGGAACACTGAAGCTTTCTTT.

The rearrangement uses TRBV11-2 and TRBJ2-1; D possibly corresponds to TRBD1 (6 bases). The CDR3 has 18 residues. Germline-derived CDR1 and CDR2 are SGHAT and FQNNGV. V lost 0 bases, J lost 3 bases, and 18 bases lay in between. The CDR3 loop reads CASSLDFVSGQSYNEQFF. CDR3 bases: TGTGCCAGCAGCTTAGATTTCGTTTCGGGACAAAGCTACAATGAGCAGTTCTTC.

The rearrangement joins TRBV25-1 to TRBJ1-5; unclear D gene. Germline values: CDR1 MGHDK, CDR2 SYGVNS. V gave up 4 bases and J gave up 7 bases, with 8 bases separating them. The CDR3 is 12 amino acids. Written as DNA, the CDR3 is TGTGCCAGCAGTGGCGACAAACAGCCCCAGCATTTT. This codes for CASSGDKQPQHF.

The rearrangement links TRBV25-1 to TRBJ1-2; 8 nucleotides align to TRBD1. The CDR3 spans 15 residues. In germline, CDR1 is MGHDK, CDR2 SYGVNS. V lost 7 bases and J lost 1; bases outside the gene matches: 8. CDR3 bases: TGTGCCAGCATTTGCAGGGGGCTTCGTAACTATGGCTACACCTTC. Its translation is CASICRGLRNYGYTF.

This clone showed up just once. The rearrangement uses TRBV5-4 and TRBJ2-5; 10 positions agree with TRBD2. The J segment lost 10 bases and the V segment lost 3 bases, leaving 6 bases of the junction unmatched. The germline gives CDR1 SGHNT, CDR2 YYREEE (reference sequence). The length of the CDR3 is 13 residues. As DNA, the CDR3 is TGTGCCAGCAGCTCGCAGCGGGAGGGGGACCAGTACTTC. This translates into CASSSQREGDQYF.

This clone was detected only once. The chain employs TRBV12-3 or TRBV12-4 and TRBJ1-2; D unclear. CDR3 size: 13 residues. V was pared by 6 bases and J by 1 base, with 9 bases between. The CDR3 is CASRRGFNYGYTF. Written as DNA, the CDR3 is TGTGCCAGCAGACGAGGTTTTAACTATGGCTACACCTTC.

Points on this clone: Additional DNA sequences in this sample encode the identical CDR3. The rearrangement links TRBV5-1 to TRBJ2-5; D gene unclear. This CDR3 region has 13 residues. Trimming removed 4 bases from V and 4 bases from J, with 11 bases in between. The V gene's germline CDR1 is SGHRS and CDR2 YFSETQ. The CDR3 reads CASSTSGGETQYF. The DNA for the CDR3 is TGCGCCAGCAGCACCTCGGGTGGAGAGACCCAGTACTTC. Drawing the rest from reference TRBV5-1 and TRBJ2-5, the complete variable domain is KAGVTQTPRYLIKTRGQQVTLSCSPISGHRSVSWYQQTPGQGLQFLFEYFSETQRNKGNFPGRFSGRQFSNSRSEMNVSTLELGDSALYLCASSTSGGETQYFGPGTRLLVL.

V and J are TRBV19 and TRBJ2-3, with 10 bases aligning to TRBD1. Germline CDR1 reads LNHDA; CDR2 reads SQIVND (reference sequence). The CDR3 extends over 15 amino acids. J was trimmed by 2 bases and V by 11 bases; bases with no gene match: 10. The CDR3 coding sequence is TGTGCCTCGCGACAGGGGGCAACGAACACAGATACGCAGTATTTT. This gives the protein CASRQGATNTDTQYF.

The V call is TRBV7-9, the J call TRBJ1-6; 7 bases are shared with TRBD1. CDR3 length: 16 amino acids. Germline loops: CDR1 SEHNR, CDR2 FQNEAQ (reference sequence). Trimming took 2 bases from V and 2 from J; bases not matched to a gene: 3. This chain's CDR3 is CASSLSGTAYNSPLHF. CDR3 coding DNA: TGTGCCAGCAGCTTATCCGGGACAGCCTATAATTCACCCCTCCACTTT.

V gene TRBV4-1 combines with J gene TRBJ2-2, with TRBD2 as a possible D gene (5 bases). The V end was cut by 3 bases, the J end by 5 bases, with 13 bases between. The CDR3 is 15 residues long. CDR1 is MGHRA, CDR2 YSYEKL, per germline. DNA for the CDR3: TGCGCCAGCAGCCAGCCCGGGAAGTGGACCGGGGAGCTGTTTTTT. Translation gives CASSQPGKWTGELFF.